Sequencing of this TCR beta chain was carried out in a study of cytomegalovirus exposure and HLA in healthy donors. Whole-study results and caveats: Cytomegalovirus association was assigned to under 200 TCR beta chains. TCR sequences were mostly rare, though some public TCRs occurred in many donors. Specificity of three CMV-associated chains for CMV antigens was verified in vitro.

The donors belonged to the approximately 120-subject validation cohort, separate from the roughly 720-subject first cohort. Notes on this clone: Its antigen is currently unknown.

The CDR3 runs to 15 residues. The junction had 11 bases not matched to a gene; V was cut back by 3 bases and J by 8 bases. The germline gives CDR1 MNHNY, CDR2 SVGAGI (reference sequence). The data were produced by immunoSEQ multiplex PCR, yet TCRdb's version contains in-frame clones alone and is incomplete. The sample includes some 120,000 clones, roughly 95% of them seen just once. The sequencing input was PBMCs. This chain links TRBV6-6 with TRBJ1-2; 8 nucleotides line up with TRBD1. This receptor was obtained from a man younger than 35 in good health and CMV-seronegative. CDR3 residues: CASSYYRQGPEGYTF. Written as DNA, the CDR3 is TGTGCCAGCAGTTATTACAGACAGGGGCCTGAAGGCTACACCTTC.